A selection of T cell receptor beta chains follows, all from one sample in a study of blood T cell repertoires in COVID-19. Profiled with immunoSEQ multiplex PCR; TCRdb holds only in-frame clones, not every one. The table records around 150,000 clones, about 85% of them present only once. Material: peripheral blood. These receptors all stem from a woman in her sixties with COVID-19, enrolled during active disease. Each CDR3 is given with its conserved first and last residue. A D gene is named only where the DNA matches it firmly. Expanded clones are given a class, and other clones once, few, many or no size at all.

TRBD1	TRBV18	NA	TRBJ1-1	CASSPLGQGGATEAFF	TGTGCCAGCTCACCCCTTGGACAGGGCGGGGCCACTGAAGCTTTCTTT
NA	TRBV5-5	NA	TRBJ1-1	CASSGHLNTEAFF	TGTGCCAGCTCGGGACACTTGAACACTGAAGCTTTCTTT
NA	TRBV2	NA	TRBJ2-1	CASSDRRKAYNEQFF	TGTGCCAGCAGTGATCGGCGGAAGGCCTACAATGAGCAGTTCTTC
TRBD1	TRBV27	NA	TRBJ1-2	CASSFGQGSNYGYTF	TGTGCCAGCAGTTTCGGACAGGGGTCTAACTATGGCTACACCTTC
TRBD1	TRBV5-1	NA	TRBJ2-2	CASSPGQANTGELFF	TGCGCCAGCAGCCCCGGACAGGCGAACACCGGGGAGCTGTTTTTT
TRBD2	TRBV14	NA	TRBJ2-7	CASSQGEREGLSYEQYF	TGTGCCAGCAGCCAAGGGGAGCGGGAGGGACTCTCCTACGAGCAGTACTTC
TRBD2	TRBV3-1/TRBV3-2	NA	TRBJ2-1	CASSPGLGVSSYNEQFF	TGTGCCAGCAGCCCGGGACTAGGGGTAAGCTCCTACAATGAGCAGTTCTTC
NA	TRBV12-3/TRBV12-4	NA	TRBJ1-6	CASSMSYNSPLHF	TGTGCCAGCAGCATGTCCTATAATTCACCCCTCCACTTT
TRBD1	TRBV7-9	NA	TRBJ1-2	CASRLTGGEYGYTF	TGTGCCAGCAGGTTAACAGGGGGCGAATATGGCTACACCTTC
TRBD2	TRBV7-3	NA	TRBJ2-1	CASSKSGTTSSNEQFF	TGTGCCAGCAGCAAATCCGGGACTACCAGCTCCAATGAGCAGTTCTTC
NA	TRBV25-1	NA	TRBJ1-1	CASSEFEGGANTEAFF	TGTGCCAGCAGTGAATTTGAAGGGGGGGCGAACACTGAAGCTTTCTTT
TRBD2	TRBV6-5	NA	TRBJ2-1	CASSSTSGRYNEQFF	TGTGCCAGCAGTTCGACTAGCGGGAGGTACAATGAGCAGTTCTTC
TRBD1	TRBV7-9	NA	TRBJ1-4	CASSAPNTGATNEKLFF	TGTGCCAGCAGCGCACCGAATACAGGGGCAACTAATGAAAAACTGTTTTTT
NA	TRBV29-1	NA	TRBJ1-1	CSVEDDNRRTEAFF	TGCAGCGTTGAAGATGATAATAGGAGGACTGAAGCTTTCTTT
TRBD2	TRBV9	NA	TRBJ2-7	CASSVAEGISSGSYEQYF	TGTGCCAGCAGCGTAGCTGAGGGAATCTCTAGCGGGAGTTACGAGCAGTACTTC
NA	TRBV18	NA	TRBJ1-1	CASSPGTPNTEAFF	TGTGCCAGCTCACCCGGGACACCGAACACTGAAGCTTTCTTT
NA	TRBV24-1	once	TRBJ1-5	CATSERQNQPQHF	TGTGCCACCAGTGAGAGACAGAATCAGCCCCAGCATTTT
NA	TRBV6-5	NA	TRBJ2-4	CASSPYRGNIQYF	TGTGCCAGCAGTCCTTACCGGGGAAACATTCAGTACTTC
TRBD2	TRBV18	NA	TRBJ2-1	CASSYSGLAGGSYNEQFF	TGTGCCAGCTCCTACAGCGGACTAGCGGGGGGCTCCTACAATGAGCAGTTCTTC
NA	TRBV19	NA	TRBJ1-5	CASSSGLRQPQHF	TGTGCCAGTAGTTCAGGGCTACGGCAGCCCCAGCATTTT
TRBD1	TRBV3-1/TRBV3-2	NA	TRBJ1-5	CASSQDRGRSNQPQHF	TGTGCCAGCAGCCAGGACAGGGGGCGAAGCAATCAGCCCCAGCATTTT
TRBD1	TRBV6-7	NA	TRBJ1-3	CASSQLAGTGTASSGNTIYF	TGTGCCAGCAGTCAGTTAGCCGGGACAGGGACCGCAAGCTCTGGAAACACCATATATTTT
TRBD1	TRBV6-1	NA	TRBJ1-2	CASSEASGQGIYGYTF	TGTGCCAGCAGTGAAGCATCAGGACAGGGCATCTATGGCTACACCTTC
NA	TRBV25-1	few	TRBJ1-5	CASSDTRQEDQPQHF	TGTGCCAGCAGTGACACCCGACAGGAGGATCAGCCCCAGCATTTT
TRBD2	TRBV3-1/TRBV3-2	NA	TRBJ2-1	CASGPRTSGSGVRNEQFF	TGTGCCAGCGGACCCAGGACTAGCGGGAGCGGGGTTAGGAATGAGCAGTTCTTC
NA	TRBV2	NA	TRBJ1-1	CASSDPGGDTEAFF	TGTGCCAGCAGTGATCCGGGCGGGGACACTGAAGCTTTCTTT
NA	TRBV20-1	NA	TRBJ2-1	CSALPKNEQFF	TGCAGTGCTTTACCTAAGAATGAGCAGTTCTTC
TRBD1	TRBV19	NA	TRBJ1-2	CASSIGGGGNYGYTF	TGTGCCAGTAGTATAGGTGGAGGGGGCAACTATGGCTACACCTTC
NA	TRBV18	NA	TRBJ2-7	CASSPLEVLRHEQYF	TGTGCCAGCTCACCACTAGAGGTCCTCCGCCACGAGCAGTACTTC